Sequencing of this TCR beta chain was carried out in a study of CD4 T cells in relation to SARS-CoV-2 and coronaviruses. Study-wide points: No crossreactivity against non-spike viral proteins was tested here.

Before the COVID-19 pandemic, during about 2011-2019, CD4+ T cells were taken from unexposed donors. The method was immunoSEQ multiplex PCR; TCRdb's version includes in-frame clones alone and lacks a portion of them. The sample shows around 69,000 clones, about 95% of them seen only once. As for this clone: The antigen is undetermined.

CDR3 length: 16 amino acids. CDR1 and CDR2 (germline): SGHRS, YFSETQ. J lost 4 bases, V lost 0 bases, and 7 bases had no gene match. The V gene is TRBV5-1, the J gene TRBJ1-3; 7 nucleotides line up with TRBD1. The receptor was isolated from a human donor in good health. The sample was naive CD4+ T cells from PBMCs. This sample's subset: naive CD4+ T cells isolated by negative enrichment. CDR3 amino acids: CASSLVDRMEGNTIYF. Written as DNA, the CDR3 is TGCGCCAGCAGCTTGGTGGACAGGATGGAGGGAAACACCATATATTTT.